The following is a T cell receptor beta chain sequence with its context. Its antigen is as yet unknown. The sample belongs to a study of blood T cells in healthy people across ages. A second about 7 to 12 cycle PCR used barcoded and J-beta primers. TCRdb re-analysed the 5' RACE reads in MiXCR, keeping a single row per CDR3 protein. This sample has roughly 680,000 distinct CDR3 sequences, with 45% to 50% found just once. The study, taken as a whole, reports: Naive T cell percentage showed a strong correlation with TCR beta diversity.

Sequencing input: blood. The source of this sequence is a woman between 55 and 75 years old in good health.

In nucleotides, the CDR3 is TGTGCCAGCAGCTTAATGACTAGCGGGGACAATGAGCAGTTCTTC. It codes for CASSLMTSGDNEQFF. The rearrangement joins TRBV7-2 to TRBJ2-1, with 11 nucleotides matching TRBD2. CDR3 length equals 15 residues. Germline trimming cut 2 bases from V and 5 bases from J; bases unmatched to any gene: 2. Germline lookup yields CDR1 SGHTA and CDR2 FQGNSA.